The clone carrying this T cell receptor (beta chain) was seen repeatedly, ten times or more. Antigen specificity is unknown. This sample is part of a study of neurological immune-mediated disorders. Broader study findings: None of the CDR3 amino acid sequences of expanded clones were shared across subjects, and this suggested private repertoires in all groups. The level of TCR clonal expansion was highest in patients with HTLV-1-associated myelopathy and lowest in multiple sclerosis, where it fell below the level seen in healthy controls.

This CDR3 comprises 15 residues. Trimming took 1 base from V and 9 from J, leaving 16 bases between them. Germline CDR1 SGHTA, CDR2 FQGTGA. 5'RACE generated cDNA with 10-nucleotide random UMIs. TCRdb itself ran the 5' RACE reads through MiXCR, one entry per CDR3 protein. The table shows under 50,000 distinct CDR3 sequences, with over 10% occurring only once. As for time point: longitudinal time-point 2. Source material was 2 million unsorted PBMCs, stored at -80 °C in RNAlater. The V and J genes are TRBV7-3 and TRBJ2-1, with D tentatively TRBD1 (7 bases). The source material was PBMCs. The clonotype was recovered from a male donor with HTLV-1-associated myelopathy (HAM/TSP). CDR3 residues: CASSLMGGQNSEQFF. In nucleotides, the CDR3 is TGTGCCAGCAGCTTAATGGGGGGACAGAACAGTGAGCAGTTCTTC. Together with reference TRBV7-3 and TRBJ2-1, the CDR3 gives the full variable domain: GAGVSQTPSNKVTEKGKYVELRCDPISGHTALYWYRQSLGQGPEFLIYFQGTGAADDSGLPNDRFFAVRPEGSVSTLKIQRTERGDSAVYLCASSLMGGQNSEQFFGPGTRLTVL.